This T cell receptor (beta chain) came from a study of cytomegalovirus exposure and HLA in healthy donors. Study-level points and caveats: Further analysis was carried out later, and it showed several of the most significant clusters appearing linked to common viral pathogens. HLA alleles showed associations with about 17,000 TCR beta sequences in a later analysis, at a 0.05 false discovery rate.

Concerning this clone itself: The target antigen is unknown.

Amplification used 60 Vbeta primers and 13 Jbeta primers. Assay: immunoSEQ multiplex PCR; the TCRdb copy retains only in-frame clones and omits some. The data show over 95,000 clones, about 80% seen once. Whereas donors were nominally healthy upon sampling, unrecorded immune exposures were probable. CDR1 and CDR2 from the germline V gene are MNHEY and SVGAGI. The length of the CDR3 is 15 residues. Trimming took 7 bases from V and 3 from J, leaving 18 bases between them. The sequencing sample was made of PBMCs. The chain has TRBV6-5 and TRBJ1-1, with D tentatively TRBD1 (5 bases). This clonotype was sampled from a human donor in good health. The CDR3 here is CASTPNGAGDTEAFF. The CDR3 bases are TGTGCCAGCACTCCCAACGGGGCGGGGGACACTGAAGCTTTCTTT.